These 2 T cell receptor beta chains share one sample of origin, sequenced in a study of blood T cell repertoires in COVID-19. Data came from immunoSEQ multiplex PCR; TCRdb stores just in-frame clones and leaves some out. The data contain about 39,000 clones, 85% to 95% of them seen just once; the ten biggest clones take up 3.5% to 5%. The source material was peripheral blood. These TCRs come from a human donor with active COVID-19. The donor label of this sample is uncertain.

The chain recombines TRBV4-3 with TRBJ1-2; the D gene is possibly TRBD1 (5 bases). There are 15 residues in the CDR3. Trimming took 0 bases from V and 4 from J, leaving 12 bases between them. In germline, CDR1 is LGHNA, CDR2 YSLEER. DNA for the CDR3: TGCGCCAGCAGCCAAGATACAGGCCTGGCCTATGGCTACACCTTC. Protein product: CASSQDTGLAYGYTF.

The rearrangement links TRBV27 to TRBJ2-1; 7 bases are shared with TRBD2. V gave up 6 bases and J gave up 10 bases; unmatched junction bases: 15. CDR1 is MNHEY, CDR2 SMNVEV, per germline (reference sequence). The length of the CDR3 is 15 residues. CDR3 nucleotide sequence: TGTGCCAGCAGACCAAGCGGGACCGGAAGGGAGGAGCAGTTCTTC. Translation gives CASRPSGTGREEQFF.